One and the same sample provided the 28 T cell receptor beta chains below, sequenced in a study of blood T cell repertoires in COVID-19. Here immunoSEQ multiplex PCR was the method, and the copy in TCRdb shows in-frame clones only, minus some. The table includes about 190,000 clones, roughly 88% detected once. The sample consisted of peripheral blood. The receptors stem from a woman aged 40 to 50 who had recovered from COVID-19.

The DNA for the CDR3 is TGTGCCAGCAGTATGTCCGGCGGAGGGATTTCGGAGTCACCCCTCCACTTT. Translated, it gives CASSMSGGGISESPLHF. The rearrangement links TRBV2 to TRBJ1-6; D unresolved. This CDR3 spans 17 amino acids. The V end lost 5 bases, the J end lost 10 bases, and 24 bases lay between the germline ends. Germline assignment: CDR1 SNHLY and CDR2 FYNNEI.

The chain couples TRBV19 to TRBJ1-2; weak D call: TRBD1 (5 bases). CDR1 and CDR2 (germline): LNHDA, SQIVND (reference sequence). V gave up 6 bases and J gave up 2 bases, with 13 bases separating them. The CDR3 consists of 14 residues. The CDR3 reads CASRGVQVNYGYTF. The CDR3 region has the DNA TGTGCCAGTAGAGGGGTGCAGGTCAACTATGGCTACACCTTC. The whole variable domain, filled in from reference TRBV19 and TRBJ1-2, reads DGGITQSPKYLFRKEGQNVTLSCEQNLNHDAMYWYRQDPGQGLRLIYYSQIVNDFQKGDIAEGYSVSREKKESFPLTVTSAQKNPTAFYLCASRGVQVNYGYTFGSGTRLTVV.

This clone was counted once. The V and J genes are TRBV15 and TRBJ1-5, with D tentatively TRBD1 (6 bases). Germline V gene data show CDR1 as LNHNV and CDR2 as YYDKDF (reference sequence). V gave up 0 bases and J gave up 4 bases, with 7 bases separating them. This CDR3 comprises 14 residues. CDR3 protein: CATSRDRGNQPQHF. As DNA, the CDR3 is TGTGCCACCAGCAGAGACAGGGGAAATCAGCCCCAGCATTTT.

The V and J genes are TRBV5-1 and TRBJ2-7; 11 bases are a match to TRBD1. CDR1 is SGHRS, CDR2 YFSETQ, per germline. V shed 0 bases and J 7 bases; nucleotides not matched to a gene: 6. The CDR3 has 15 residues. The CDR3 bases are TGCGCCAGCAGCTTGGCCGGGACAGGGGGACGGGAGCAGTACTTC. As protein: CASSLAGTGGREQYF. Full variable domain (remainder filled in from reference TRBV5-1 and TRBJ2-7): KAGVTQTPRYLIKTRGQQVTLSCSPISGHRSVSWYQQTPGQGLQFLFEYFSETQRNKGNFPGRFSGRQFSNSRSEMNVSTLELGDSALYLCASSLAGTGGREQYFGPGTRLTVT.

This clone was counted once. The V and J genes are TRBV18 and TRBJ2-3, with TRBD2 matching 14 bases. V lost 3 bases to trimming and J lost 1 base; unmatched junction nucleotides: 6. This CDR3 contains 18 residues. The germline gives CDR1 KGHSH, CDR2 LQKENI. The CDR3 DNA sequence: TGTGCCAGCTCACCCGGGACTAGCGGGAGAGCAGGCACAGATACGCAGTATTTT. Amino acids: CASSPGTSGRAGTDTQYF.

The V and J genes are TRBV28 and TRBJ2-1, with D possibly matching TRBD2 (7 bases). The CDR3 length is 16 residues. Trimming shortened V by 7 bases and J by 3 bases, and 19 bases separated the two germline ends. Germline values: CDR1 MDHEN, CDR2 SYDVKM. The CDR3 DNA follows: TGTGCCAGCAACGAGGCGGGGGCAGGGATCTACAATGAGCAGTTCTTC. This encodes CASNEAGAGIYNEQFF. The full variable domain, with the rest looked up from reference TRBV28 and TRBJ2-1, is DVKVTQSSRYLVKRTGEKVFLECVQDMDHENMFWYRQDPGLGLRLIYFSYDVKMKEKGDIPEGYSVSREKKERFSLILESASTNQTSMYLCASNEAGAGIYNEQFFGPGTRLTVL.

The gene calls are TRBV30 and TRBJ1-5; possible D gene TRBD1, 6 bases. The germline CDR1 and CDR2 sequences are GTSNPN and SVGIG (reference sequence). V shed 5 bases and J shed 0 bases, with 14 bases lying between them. The CDR3 length is 15 residues. In DNA, the CDR3 is TGTGCCTGGCGGGGACACACTAATAGCAATCAGCCCCAGCATTTT. Its protein product is CAWRGHTNSNQPQHF.

In regard to this clone: Distinct nucleotide sequences in the sample also encode this CDR3. The chain links TRBV7-2 to TRBJ1-2; 9 bases fit TRBD1. Germline CDR1 reads SGHTA; CDR2 reads FQGNSA. This CDR3 contains 13 residues. J gave up 5 bases and V 5 bases, and 3 bases lay outside the gene matches. Here the CDR3 DNA reads TGTGCCAGCAGCAGTGGACAGGGGTATGGCTACACCTTC. Amino acids: CASSSGQGYGYTF.

The V call is TRBV7-8, the J call TRBJ1-3; 9 bases are shared with TRBD1. This CDR3 spans 16 amino acids. In germline, CDR1 is SGHVS, CDR2 FQNEAQ. V gave up 2 bases and J gave up 4 bases; unmatched junction bases: 6. Written as DNA, the CDR3 is TGTGCCAGCAGCTTATCCGGGACAGGGTCGGGAAACACCATATATTTT. Its protein is CASSLSGTGSGNTIYF.

There are a few counts of this clone. The same CDR3 arises from other DNA sequences in this sample as well. The chain joins TRBV28 to TRBJ2-7; D not resolved. The germline V and J ends were trimmed by 3 bases and 4 bases, with 4 bases remaining between them. The CDR3 has 11 residues. Germline CDR1 and CDR2: MDHEN and SYDVKM. The DNA of the CDR3 is TGTGCCAGCAGTTTTTCGTACGAGCAGTACTTC. This gives the protein CASSFSYEQYF. The variable domain in full, completed from reference TRBV28 and TRBJ2-7, reads DVKVTQSSRYLVKRTGEKVFLECVQDMDHENMFWYRQDPGLGLRLIYFSYDVKMKEKGDIPEGYSVSREKKERFSLILESASTNQTSMYLCASSFSYEQYFGPGTRLTVT.

V and J are TRBV19 and TRBJ1-4, with 7 bases matching TRBD1. Germline V lookup: CDR1 LNHDA, CDR2 SQIVND (reference sequence). V lost 4 bases to trimming and J lost 4 bases; unmatched junction nucleotides: 6. This CDR3 comprises 15 residues. CDR3 loop: CASSSRDSLNEKLFF. The CDR3 coding sequence is TGTGCCAGTAGTAGCCGGGACAGCCTTAATGAAAAACTGTTTTTT.

This chain uses TRBV30 with TRBJ2-2; D might be TRBD2 (5 bases). The CDR3 spans 11 residues. Between the trimmed V and J ends, which lost 3 bases and 7 bases, there was a span of 6 bases. Germline V lookup: CDR1 GTSNPN, CDR2 SVGIG (reference sequence). The CDR3: CAWSGGGELFF. In DNA, the CDR3 is TGTGCCTGGAGCGGAGGCGGGGAGCTGTTTTTT.

The V call is TRBV6-5, the J call TRBJ1-3; weak D call: TRBD1 (5 bases). The germline V and J ends were trimmed by 7 bases and 5 bases, with 15 bases remaining between them. Per the germline V gene, CDR1 is MNHEY and CDR2 is SVGAGI. This CDR3 comprises 14 residues. CDR3 loop: CASMGGISRNTIYF. The CDR3 coding sequence is TGTGCCAGCATGGGGGGAATATCGAGAAACACCATATATTTT.

The chain links TRBV5-1 to TRBJ1-1; 9 bases agree with TRBD1. Per germline, CDR1 SGHRS and CDR2 YFSETQ. Trimming at V came to 4 bases and at J to 3 bases, leaving 7 bases not matched to a gene. The CDR3 extends over 15 amino acids. DNA for the CDR3: TGCGCCAGCAGCAGGGGACAGGGTGATGACACTGAAGCTTTCTTT. Its translation is CASSRGQGDDTEAFF.

This clone was detected a few times. The chain employs TRBV7-9 and TRBJ2-2; 10 bases fit TRBD2. There are 18 residues in the CDR3. Germline CDR1 is SEHNR and CDR2 is FQNEAQ (reference sequence). J was trimmed by 8 bases and V by 5 bases; bases with no gene match: 17. CDR3 nucleotides: TGTGCCAGCAGCACTAGTCCCGGGCTAGCGGGAGTGACGGGGGAGCTGTTTTTT. Translating gives CASSTSPGLAGVTGELFF.

This clone has more than one count but fewer than ten. A read error may produce the germline difference seen at one junction end. V is TRBV7-9 and J is TRBJ2-1; 7 bases fit TRBD1. Germline CDR1 and CDR2: SEHNR and FQNEAQ (reference sequence). This CDR3 is 16 amino acids long. In nucleotides, the CDR3 is TGTGCCAGCAGCTTAGCGCACCAGGGGGTTTACATTGAGCAGTTCTTC. It specifies CASSLAHQGVYIEQFF.

The CDR3 DNA is TGCGCCAGCAGCCAAGATCGGGGATCGGATGAGCAGTTCTTC. Protein sequence: CASSQDRGSDEQFF. The rearrangement uses TRBV4-3 and TRBJ2-1; perhaps TRBD2 as D (5 bases). The germline V gene has CDR1 LGHNA and CDR2 YSLEER. Trimming pared 0 bases from V and 8 bases from J, leaving 11 bases between. The CDR3 spans 14 residues.

In this sample, this clone turned up a few times. This sample also contains other DNA sequences that code for the same CDR3. The genes are TRBV9 and TRBJ1-1; D perhaps matches TRBD1 (5 bases). Germline V gives CDR1 SGDLS, CDR2 YYNGEE. The CDR3 has 13 amino acids. V was shortened by 1 base and J by 1 base, with 5 bases between the two germline ends. The CDR3 DNA follows: TGTGCCAGCAGCGTACAGGGGAACACTGAAGCTTTCTTT. Translated, it gives CASSVQGNTEAFF.

This clone was detected only a few times. The J gene is TRBJ2-2, the V gene TRBV4-2; D is perhaps TRBD2 (6 bases). With 3 bases removed from V and 6 bases from J, the gap between germline ends came to 14 bases. The CDR3 is 15 amino acids. Germline V gene sequence: CDR1 LGHNA, CDR2 YNFKEQ. CDR3 sequence (DNA): TGTGCCAGCAGCCAGGGGGGACTTTCCTCCGGGGAGCTGTTTTTT. Its translation: CASSQGGLSSGELFF.

V is TRBV29-1 and J is TRBJ2-5; 11 bases agree with TRBD2. The CDR3 is 14 amino acids. V shed 6 bases, J shed 1 base, and the junction held 4 bases outside the gene matches. Germline loops: CDR1 SQVTM, CDR2 ANQGSEA. The CDR3 DNA sequence: TGCAGCGTCCTCGGGACTAGCGGCCAAGAGACCCAGTACTTC. This codes for CSVLGTSGQETQYF.

The CDR3 is CASSLAGQGSGEQYF. In nucleotides, the CDR3 is TGCGCCAGCAGCTTGGCGGGACAGGGGTCTGGCGAGCAGTACTTC. V usage is TRBV5-1 and J usage is TRBJ2-7, with 10 bases matching TRBD1. Germline values: CDR1 SGHRS, CDR2 YFSETQ. J was trimmed by 6 bases and V by 0 bases; bases with no gene match: 6. The CDR3 extends over 15 amino acids. Together with reference TRBV5-1 and TRBJ2-7, the CDR3 gives the full variable domain: KAGVTQTPRYLIKTRGQQVTLSCSPISGHRSVSWYQQTPGQGLQFLFEYFSETQRNKGNFPGRFSGRQFSNSRSEMNVSTLELGDSALYLCASSLAGQGSGEQYFGPGTRLTVT.

The chain carries TRBV27 and TRBJ1-5; maybe TRBD1 (5 bases). Per germline, CDR1 MNHEY and CDR2 SMNVEV (reference sequence). This CDR3 is 14 amino acids long. Trimming stripped 5 bases from V and 3 bases from J, with 11 bases between. CDR3 loop: CASSPTGYNQPQHF. CDR3 coding DNA: TGTGCCAGCAGTCCAACAGGATACAATCAGCCCCAGCATTTT.

The chain is built from TRBV27 and TRBJ2-1; D is perhaps TRBD2 (5 bases). Deletions cut 6 bases from V and 3 bases from J, with 12 bases between. Germline values: CDR1 MNHEY, CDR2 SMNVEV (reference sequence). The CDR3 length is 14 residues. CDR3 protein: CASSREGRYNEQFF. CDR3 nucleotide sequence: TGTGCCAGCAGCCGGGAAGGTCGCTACAATGAGCAGTTCTTC.

The sample holds a few counts of this clone. The CDR3 coding sequence is TGTGCCAGCAGCTCCGGACAGGGGGCTGGGGGCTACACCTTC. This translates into CASSSGQGAGGYTF. V and J are TRBV7-3 and TRBJ1-2; 11 bases fit TRBD1. The CDR3 is made up of 14 amino acids. CDR1 and CDR2 from the germline V gene are SGHTA and FQGTGA. V was pared by 4 bases and J by 8 bases, with 6 bases of the junction left unmatched.

The rearrangement joins TRBV12-5 to TRBJ1-1, with a possible D match to TRBD1 (6 bases). Germline CDR1 and CDR2: LGHNT and FRNRAP. The CDR3 has 14 amino acids. The V gene lost 5 bases and the J gene lost 2 bases, with 12 bases spanning the gap. The CDR3 protein is CASGPGQINTEAFF. CDR3 bases: TGTGCTAGTGGTCCAGGACAGATAAACACTGAAGCTTTCTTT.

This chain uses TRBV23-1 with TRBJ1-3, with unresolved D. TRBV23-1 is labeled an ORF, and its function is uncertain. This CDR3 spans 16 amino acids. Trimming left V 4 bases short and J 0 bases short, with 13 bases between. The CDR3 spells CASSPPDTSSGNTIYF. CDR3 in DNA: TGCGCCAGCAGTCCCCCTGACACAAGCTCTGGAAACACCATATATTTT.

This chain uses TRBV30 with TRBJ2-3; no firm D call. This CDR3 has 12 residues. Germline lookup yields CDR1 GTSNPN and CDR2 SVGIG (reference sequence). V was cut by 0 bases and J by 4 bases, with 5 bases left in between. CDR3 DNA sequence: TGTGCCTGGAGTGTCATGTCAGATACGCAGTATTTT. This sequence encodes CAWSVMSDTQYF.

CDR3 bases: TGTGCCAGCTCACCCGACAGGGACGGCTACACCTTC. This codes for CASSPDRDGYTF. This chain links TRBV18 with TRBJ1-2; 7 nucleotides line up with TRBD1. CDR3 length: 12 amino acids. Germline CDR1 KGHSH, CDR2 LQKENI. V lost 3 bases, J lost 8 bases, and 3 bases stayed unmatched.